This TCR beta chain was obtained from a study of blood T cell repertoires in COVID-19. The CDR3 loop spans 13 amino acids. Germline CDR1 and CDR2: SQVTM and ANQGSEA. Deletions cut 0 bases from V and 3 bases from J, with 8 bases between. Profiled with immunoSEQ multiplex PCR; TCRdb holds only in-frame clones, not every one. The sample includes 150,000 to 200,000 clones, over 75% of them seen just once. The sequenced sample consisted of PBMCs or T cells enriched from blood (not recorded which). The chain combines TRBV29-1 with TRBJ1-2; no definite D call. The receptor was isolated from a young woman who had recovered from COVID-19. The CDR3 here is CSVEEGSDYGYTF. The CDR3 DNA follows: TGCAGCGTTGAAGAGGGCAGTGACTATGGCTACACCTTC.